This note documents a single TCR beta chain sequence. The CDR3 length is 14 residues. Germline loops: CDR1 MRHNA, CDR2 SNTAGT. Trimming shortened V by 5 bases and J by 4 bases, and 13 bases separated the two germline ends. This record belongs to a study of blood T cell repertoires in COVID-19. As for the study in general: The samples span acute and convalescent COVID-19 from the United States, Italy and Spain.

Per the original data handling: Reference gene primer amplification yielded estimated nucleated cell counts. The method was immunoSEQ multiplex PCR; TCRdb's version includes in-frame clones alone and lacks a portion of them. V and J calls and clone size are as listed in that table; D and trimming were resolved from the DNA. This repertoire shows hundreds of thousands of clones, roughly 90% found once; its top ten account for approximately 9%. Cohorts were based on clinical histories the participants reported. The source of this sequence is a woman under 30 who had recovered from COVID-19. The sequenced material came from PBMCs or T cells enriched from blood (not recorded which). The rearrangement joins TRBV6-4 to TRBJ2-3; D is undetermined. The CDR3 DNA sequence: TGTGCCAGCAGTCTTGAGCGCGGCGCAGATACGCAGTATTTT. This sequence encodes CASSLERGADTQYF.